This section outlines one T cell receptor (beta chain) sequence together with its context. Indicated time point: pre-sensitization, week 0. The treatment is: therapeutic diphenylcyclopropenone sensitization with weekly scalp DPC. This sample was taken from a study of human T cells and chemical hapten exposure. Background on the study: Throughout a study of 20 to 30 weeks, patients underwent weekly scalp administration of diphenylcyclopropenone doses. Patients were mainly female, each with alopecia areata, totalis or universalis.

Individual cDNA molecules each carried unique molecular identifiers attached by the library. TCRdb re-derived calls from the RACE reads in MiXCR, one entry per CDR3 protein. Found here are 350,000 to 450,000 distinct CDR3 sequences, 5.1% of them singletons; the top ten hold 2.6%. V lost 5 bases to trimming and J lost 2 bases, with 21 bases between them. Germline CDR1 reads SQVTM; CDR2 reads ANQGSEA. The CDR3 consists of 16 residues. The gene calls are TRBV29-1 and TRBJ1-2; D is uncertain. The TCR sequence derives from a woman between 45 and 60 years old with alopecia areata. Some clones in this sample may be carry-over from other donors' samples. The starting material was whole blood, obtained in connection with sensitization to the hapten diphenylcyclopropenone (DPC). CDR3 DNA sequence: TGCAGCGTTCTTCCTGGTAACCCCGGGCAGAACTATGGCTACACCTTC. Residues: CSVLPGNPGQNYGYTF.